This entry lists 25 T cell receptor beta chains sequenced from one sample in a study of blood T cell repertoires in COVID-19. Data came from immunoSEQ multiplex PCR; TCRdb stores just in-frame clones and leaves some out. The data hold about 310,000 clones, with 85% observed a single time. Sequences were obtained from PBMCs or T cells enriched from blood (not recorded which). These receptors all come from a woman aged 25 to 45 who had been exposed to COVID-19.

The rearrangement joins TRBV5-1 to TRBJ1-2; D is perhaps TRBD1 (5 bases). Trimming removed 4 bases at V and 2 bases at J, with 15 bases between. This CDR3 region has 15 residues. Germline assignment: CDR1 SGHRS and CDR2 YFSETQ. CDR3 DNA sequence: TGCGCCAGCAGCCTGGCAGGGATCCCGAACTATGGCTACACCTTC. Protein sequence: CASSLAGIPNYGYTF.

V and J are TRBV30 and TRBJ2-7, with 9 bases fitting TRBD1. V was pared by 5 bases and J by 4 bases, with 12 bases of the junction left unmatched. In germline, CDR1 is GTSNPN, CDR2 SVGIG (reference sequence). The CDR3 is 15 amino acids. The CDR3 spells CAWDDRDRVPYEQYF. The DNA for the CDR3 is TGTGCCTGGGACGACCGGGACAGGGTTCCTTACGAGCAGTACTTC.

CDR3 DNA sequence: TGTGCCAGCAGCTACACCGACACGCATTTT. This sequence encodes CASSYTDTHF. The gene calls are TRBV28 and TRBJ1-5; D gene unclear. Deletions cut 6 bases from V and 15 bases from J, with 12 bases between. Germline CDR1 reads MDHEN; CDR2 reads SYDVKM. The CDR3 extends over 10 amino acids.

The chain recombines TRBV7-2 with TRBJ1-2; possibly TRBD1 for D (5 bases). The CDR3 has 16 residues. The V end was cut by 1 base, the J end by 7 bases, with 19 bases between. In germline, CDR1 is SGHTA, CDR2 FQGNSA. In nucleotides, the CDR3 is TGTGCCAGCAGCTTAGTTGCTCGTGTGACCGGGGGTGGCTACACCTTC. This encodes CASSLVARVTGGGYTF.

This clone was counted a few times. This chain joins TRBV4-1 and TRBJ2-1, with D possibly TRBD2 on 6 matching bases. With 4 bases removed from V and 0 bases from J, the gap between germline ends came to 10 bases. The CDR3 runs to 15 residues. CDR1 and CDR2 (germline): MGHRA, YSYEKL. The CDR3 loop reads CASSRGRDSYNEQFF. Here the CDR3 DNA reads TGCGCCAGCAGCCGTGGGCGGGACTCCTACAATGAGCAGTTCTTC.

This rearrangement joins TRBV10-3 to TRBJ2-7; D perhaps matches TRBD2 (5 bases). Per germline, CDR1 ENHRY and CDR2 SYGVKD. This CDR3 has 12 amino acids. Trimming pared 6 bases from V and 0 bases from J, leaving 6 bases between. This CDR3 is CAIRGSSYEQYF. The CDR3 region has the DNA TGTGCCATCAGGGGGAGCTCCTACGAGCAGTACTTC.

The chain carries TRBV5-8 and TRBJ2-5; D perhaps matches TRBD1 (5 bases). V was trimmed by 2 bases and J by 5 bases, leaving 10 bases between them. The CDR3 totals 13 residues. Germline V gene data show CDR1 as SGHTS and CDR2 as YDEGEE. In DNA form, the CDR3 reads TGTGCCAGCAGCTTACAGGCCCGGGAGACCCAGTACTTC. Translated: CASSLQARETQYF.

Only one count was recorded for this clone. The chain combines TRBV7-8 with TRBJ1-6; TRBD1 aligns across 8 bases. Trimming removed 3 bases from V and 1 base from J; junction bases left unmatched: 5. The CDR3 is 17 amino acids. CDR1 SGHVS and CDR2 FQNEAQ come from the germline V gene. CDR3 loop: CASSFGQGGSYNSPLHF. In DNA, the CDR3 is TGTGCCAGCAGCTTCGGACAGGGCGGGTCCTATAATTCACCCCTCCACTTT.

For this clone: Other DNA sequences in this specimen translate into the identical CDR3. The chain is built from TRBV7-9 and TRBJ2-1, with 8 bases lining up with TRBD2. CDR3 length: 18 residues. Germline V gene lookup returns CDR1 SEHNR and CDR2 FQNEAQ (reference sequence). J lost 5 bases, V lost 2 bases, and 14 bases had no gene match. DNA for the CDR3: TGTGCCAGCAGCTTACCTCCAGCGGGAGTGAGGGGGAACAATGAGCAGTTCTTC. Its protein is CASSLPPAGVRGNNEQFF.

The chain combines TRBV12-5 with TRBJ1-5, with 8 bases fitting TRBD1. This CDR3 contains 12 residues. The ends lost 6 bases at V and 6 bases at J; junction bases unmatched: 1. The germline V gene has CDR1 LGHNT and CDR2 FRNRAP. The DNA for the CDR3 is TGTGCTAGTGGGACAGGGGCTCAGCCCCAGCATTTT. Translation gives CASGTGAQPQHF.

The chain recombines TRBV7-9 with TRBJ2-3, with 10 bases identical to TRBD2. CDR1 is SEHNR and CDR2 is FQNEAQ in the germline V gene (reference sequence). The CDR3 totals 15 residues. V shed 1 base, J shed 7 bases, and the junction held 5 bases outside the gene matches. The CDR3 nucleotides are TGTGCCAGCAGCTTAGTGCCTAGCGGGGGACATACGCAGTATTTT. Translation: CASSLVPSGGHTQYF. The variable domain in full, with the rest retrieved from reference TRBV7-9 and TRBJ2-3, is DTGVSQNPRHKITKRGQNVTFRCDPISEHNRLYWYRQTLGQGPEFLTYFQNEAQLEKSRLLSDRFSAERPKGSFSTLEIQRTEQGDSAMYLCASSLVPSGGHTQYFGPGTRLTVL.

The chain carries TRBV10-3 and TRBJ2-5; tentative D call: TRBD1 (6 bases). V lost 4 bases, J lost 0 bases, and 12 bases lay in between. The CDR3 sequence is 15 residues long. Germline-derived CDR1 and CDR2 are ENHRY and SYGVKD. CDR3 region: CAISVGAPYQETQYF. The CDR3 DNA reads as TGTGCCATCAGTGTGGGGGCCCCGTACCAAGAGACCCAGTACTTC.

The table lists this clone with a few counts. The J gene is TRBJ2-1, the V gene TRBV19; D is possibly TRBD2 (6 bases). The CDR3 totals 19 residues. V was trimmed by 3 bases and J by 2 bases, leaving 23 bases between them. CDR1 and CDR2 from the germline V gene are LNHDA and SQIVND (reference sequence). CDR3 nucleotides: TGTGCCAGTAGTATGTGGGCTAGCAGACCACGGAGGGCCTACAATGAGCAGTTCTTC. Its translation is CASSMWASRPRRAYNEQFF.

This clone turned up a few times. The CDR3 region is CASSIGDRVCSPLHF. In DNA, the CDR3 is TGTGCCAGCAGCATAGGGGACAGGGTCTGTTCACCCCTCCACTTT. The gene calls are TRBV21-1 and TRBJ1-6; the table's D call TRBD1 went unverified against the DNA. TRBV21-1 corresponds to a pseudogene. The CDR3 length is 15 residues.

The chain employs TRBV11-2 and TRBJ2-3, with D perhaps TRBD2 (5 bases). The CDR3 runs 15 residues. The germline gives CDR1 SGHAT, CDR2 FQNNGV. V shed 5 bases and J shed 2 bases, with 14 bases lying between them. CDR3 residues: CASSPVTGNTDTQYF. CDR3 DNA sequence: TGTGCCAGCAGCCCCGTCACCGGGAACACAGATACGCAGTATTTT.

The chain is built from TRBV6-5 and TRBJ1-1, with D uncertain. Germline V gene lookup returns CDR1 MNHEY and CDR2 SVGAGI. Trimming pared 7 bases from V and 1 base from J, leaving 7 bases between. This CDR3 region has 12 residues. Here the CDR3 DNA reads TGTGCCAGCATGCGAGGGAACACTGAAGCTTTCTTT. This translates into CASMRGNTEAFF.

V gene TRBV9 combines with J gene TRBJ2-2, with TRBD1 matching 9 bases. The length of the CDR3 is 18 residues. With 2 bases clipped from V and 7 bases from J, the junction kept 15 bases outside the gene matches. Germline lookup yields CDR1 SGDLS and CDR2 YYNGEE. The CDR3 DNA sequence: TGTGCCAGCAGCGTCACACCGGGACAGGGTAAATTTGGCGGGGAGCTGTTTTTT. Translation: CASSVTPGQGKFGGELFF.

This chain connects TRBV20-1 to TRBJ1-1; D unclear. The germline gives CDR1 DFQATT, CDR2 SNEGSKA (reference sequence). This CDR3 is 11 amino acids long. V gave up 5 bases and J gave up 1 base, with 5 bases separating them. CDR3 DNA sequence: TGCAGTGCTCCTCGGAACACTGAAGCTTTCTTT. Protein: CSAPRNTEAFF.

The V call is TRBV28, the J call TRBJ1-3; D call uncertain. Per the germline V gene, CDR1 is MDHEN and CDR2 is SYDVKM. V was pared by 5 bases and J by 1 base, with 9 bases between. CDR3 length equals 14 residues. CDR3 nucleotide sequence: TGTGCCAGCAGTCTAAGAATTTCTGGAAACACCATATATTTT. Translated, it gives CASSLRISGNTIYF.

The table lists this clone with a count of one. J is TRBJ1-2 and V is TRBV6-5; 8 nucleotides line up with TRBD1. J lost 5 bases, V lost 5 bases, and 4 bases had no gene match. The CDR3 contains 13 residues. Germline CDR1 reads MNHEY; CDR2 reads SVGAGI. As DNA, the CDR3 is TGTGCCAGCAGTCGGACAGGGCCATATGGCTACACCTTC. It codes for CASSRTGPYGYTF.

V and J are TRBV6-1 and TRBJ1-2, with 9 nucleotides matching TRBD1. Germline CDR1 reads MNHNS; CDR2 reads SASEGT. With 0 bases clipped from V and 2 bases from J, the junction kept 4 bases outside the gene matches. The CDR3 spans 16 residues. CDR3 loop: CASSEAGTGWNYGYTF. The CDR3 DNA follows: TGTGCCAGCAGTGAAGCCGGGACAGGGTGGAACTATGGCTACACCTTC.

V and J are TRBV6-5 and TRBJ1-4; D is ambiguous. Trimming cost V 10 bases and J 3 bases, with 15 bases left between them. CDR3 size: 14 residues. Per the germline V gene, CDR1 is MNHEY and CDR2 is SVGAGI. The CDR3 protein is CATSPVYPNEKLFF. The CDR3 DNA reads TGTGCCACGTCGCCAGTGTATCCTAATGAAAAACTGTTTTTT.

The rearrangement joins TRBV24-1 to TRBJ1-2; 8 nucleotides match TRBD1. This CDR3 contains 15 residues. V was pared by 0 bases and J by 8 bases, with 7 bases of the junction left unmatched. The germline CDR1 and CDR2 sequences are KGHDR and SFDVKD. CDR3 sequence (DNA): TGTGCCACCAGTGATTTGCGCCAGGGGGCGGAAGGCTACACCTTC. It encodes CATSDLRQGAEGYTF.

The table lists this clone with a count of one. J is TRBJ2-7 and V is TRBV28; D not resolved. V shed 2 bases and J shed 10 bases, with 9 bases lying between them. CDR3 length equals 11 residues. CDR1 and CDR2 (germline): MDHEN, SYDVKM. This CDR3 is CASSLSGPQYF. The CDR3 DNA reads as TGTGCCAGCAGTTTAAGTGGCCCCCAGTACTTC.

This clone was observed a few times. CDR3 region: CASSERSRGGNTIYF. The DNA for the CDR3 is TGTGCCAGCAGTGAAAGGAGCAGGGGAGGAAACACCATATATTTT. This sequence joins TRBV6-1 and TRBJ1-3; D is possibly TRBD1 (6 bases). CDR1 is MNHNS, CDR2 SASEGT, per germline. The V gene lost 2 bases and the J gene lost 4 bases, with 12 bases spanning the gap. This CDR3 comprises 15 residues.